The rows below give T cell receptor beta chains drawn from one sample of a study of spatial heterogeneity in lung cancer. TCRdb passed the 5' RACE reads through MiXCR, listing each CDR3 protein once. This sample has roughly 120,000 distinct CDR3 sequences, with 10% to 14% found just once. The sample here was PBMCs, taken at follow-up. The origin of the receptors is a female donor with early-stage non-small cell lung cancer. Both conserved end residues are part of each CDR3. The order of the fields is CDR3 DNA, CDR3 protein, J gene, D gene, V gene, clone size. D genes are given only for firm matches. Clone size, where shown, is once, few, many, or a class for clones that have expanded.

CDR3 DNA: TGTGCCAGCAGCAACGGACAGGGATTCTCTTACGGCATTCAGTACTTC; CDR3 protein: CASSNGQGFSYGIQYF; J gene: TRBJ2-4; D gene: TRBD1; V gene: TRBV5-5; clone size: few
CDR3 DNA: TGTGCCAGCAGTCAGGGACAGATGTACCAAGAGACCCAGTACTTC; CDR3 protein: CASSQGQMYQETQYF; J gene: TRBJ2-5; D gene: TRBD1; V gene: TRBV28; clone size: many
CDR3 DNA: TGTGCCAGCGCCAAGCGGGAATTAGGAACAGATACGCAGTATTTT; CDR3 protein: CASAKRELGTDTQYF; J gene: TRBJ2-3; D gene: TRBD2; V gene: TRBV6-5; clone size: many
CDR3 DNA: TGTGCCAGCAGTGAAGCGCAGGAAGGTGGAAACACCATATATTTT; CDR3 protein: CASSEAQEGGNTIYF; J gene: TRBJ1-3; D gene: -; V gene: TRBV2; clone size: few
CDR3 DNA: TGTGCCAGCAGCTTAGCTCTAGTGACAGATACGCAGTATTTT; CDR3 protein: CASSLALVTDTQYF; J gene: TRBJ2-3; D gene: -; V gene: TRBV11-2; clone size: -
CDR3 DNA: TGTGCCAGCACACAGATCAATCAGCCCCAGCATTTT; CDR3 protein: CASTQINQPQHF; J gene: TRBJ1-5; D gene: -; V gene: TRBV28; clone size: few
CDR3 DNA: TGTGCCAGCAGCCTGAGACTAGCGTCCCATGAGCAGTTCTTC; CDR3 protein: CASSLRLASHEQFF; J gene: TRBJ2-1; D gene: TRBD2; V gene: TRBV5-4; clone size: many
CDR3 DNA: TGTGCCAGCAGCTTTGGGGGGCCGACCACTGAAGCTTTCTTT; CDR3 protein: CASSFGGPTTEAFF; J gene: TRBJ1-1; D gene: -; V gene: TRBV7-9; clone size: few
CDR3 DNA: TGTGCCAGCAGCGATTCCAGGGTAAATCTTGGGACCCAGTACTTC; CDR3 protein: CASSDSRVNLGTQYF; J gene: TRBJ2-5; D gene: -; V gene: TRBV7-9; clone size: -
CDR3 DNA: TGCAGCGCCGGGACAGGGGTTCGCGAGCAGTACTTC; CDR3 protein: CSAGTGVREQYF; J gene: TRBJ2-7; D gene: TRBD1; V gene: TRBV29-1; clone size: few
CDR3 DNA: TGTGCCAGCAGGGAAATGGGGAAGGAGACCCAGTACTTC; CDR3 protein: CASREMGKETQYF; J gene: TRBJ2-5; D gene: -; V gene: TRBV6-2/TRBV6-3; clone size: -
CDR3 DNA: TGTGCCAGCAGCGTGACAGGCCCTAATGAAAAACTGTTTTTT; CDR3 protein: CASSVTGPNEKLFF; J gene: TRBJ1-4; D gene: -; V gene: TRBV28; clone size: few
CDR3 DNA: TGTGCCAGCAGCCAAGACCCGGGACAGGGAAGGTATTTT; CDR3 protein: CASSQDPGQGRYF; J gene: TRBJ2-3; D gene: TRBD1; V gene: TRBV3-1; clone size: -
CDR3 DNA: TGTGCCAGCAGCTTAGCCCGGGACCCAAAAACCGGGGAGCTGTTTTTT; CDR3 protein: CASSLARDPKTGELFF; J gene: TRBJ2-2; D gene: -; V gene: TRBV7-8; clone size: few
CDR3 DNA: TGTGCCAGCAGTTACGGGAGAGGGATTAACTATGGCTACACCTTC; CDR3 protein: CASSYGRGINYGYTF; J gene: TRBJ1-2; D gene: -; V gene: TRBV6-2/TRBV6-3; clone size: -
CDR3 DNA: TGTGCCAGCGGGACACAGATGAACACTGAAGCTTTCTTT; CDR3 protein: CASGTQMNTEAFF; J gene: TRBJ1-1; D gene: -; V gene: TRBV6-1; clone size: many
CDR3 DNA: TGCAGTGCTAGAGACGGGGGTAGCGGGTACACCGGGGAGCTGTTTTTT; CDR3 protein: CSARDGGSGYTGELFF; J gene: TRBJ2-2; D gene: TRBD2; V gene: TRBV20-1; clone size: -
CDR3 DNA: TGCAGTGCTAGTTATCAGACCTATGGCTACACCTTC; CDR3 protein: CSASYQTYGYTF; J gene: TRBJ1-2; D gene: -; V gene: TRBV20-1; clone size: many
CDR3 DNA: TGTGCCACCAGTGATAGTTCCGGCGGGGAAGAGACCCAGTACTTC; CDR3 protein: CATSDSSGGEETQYF; J gene: TRBJ2-5; D gene: -; V gene: TRBV24-1; clone size: few
CDR3 DNA: TGTGCCAGCTCACCGGTAGGGGAGGGTGAAGCTTTCTTT; CDR3 protein: CASSPVGEGEAFF; J gene: TRBJ1-1; D gene: -; V gene: TRBV18; clone size: many
CDR3 DNA: TGTGCCAGCAGGACCTCGATGACCACAGATACGCAGTATTTT; CDR3 protein: CASRTSMTTDTQYF; J gene: TRBJ2-3; D gene: -; V gene: TRBV27; clone size: -
CDR3 DNA: TGTGCCACCACTCCATCGTCTGACTATGGCTACACCTTC; CDR3 protein: CATTPSSDYGYTF; J gene: TRBJ1-2; D gene: -; V gene: TRBV15; clone size: many
CDR3 DNA: TGTGCCAGCAGGAGCGGGTACCCGCAGGAGACCCAGTACTTC; CDR3 protein: CASRSGYPQETQYF; J gene: TRBJ2-5; D gene: -; V gene: TRBV2; clone size: few
CDR3 DNA: TGTGCCAGCAGCGCAACCGGGACAGGGCGCAATGAGCAGTTCTTC; CDR3 protein: CASSATGTGRNEQFF; J gene: TRBJ2-1; D gene: TRBD1; V gene: TRBV9; clone size: few
CDR3 DNA: TGTGCCAGCACCCCGTCTAGAGGTTACAATGAGCAGTTCTTC; CDR3 protein: CASTPSRGYNEQFF; J gene: TRBJ2-1; D gene: -; V gene: TRBV11-2; clone size: few
CDR3 DNA: TGTGCCAGCAGCCAAAGGGACAACACTGAAGCTTTCTTT; CDR3 protein: CASSQRDNTEAFF; J gene: TRBJ1-1; D gene: -; V gene: TRBV3-1; clone size: few
CDR3 DNA: TGCAGCGTCGCCCTCCTAGCGTCCCGGGCCGGGGAGCTGTTTTTT; CDR3 protein: CSVALLASRAGELFF; J gene: TRBJ2-2; D gene: -; V gene: TRBV29-1; clone size: many
CDR3 DNA: TGTGCCAGCAGACTAGCGGGAGGGCCTAGTGAGCAGTTCTTC; CDR3 protein: CASRLAGGPSEQFF; J gene: TRBJ2-1; D gene: TRBD2; V gene: TRBV12-3/TRBV12-4; clone size: few
CDR3 DNA: TGTGCCAGCAGCTTGACTAGCGGGAGCTACGAGCAGTACTTC; CDR3 protein: CASSLTSGSYEQYF; J gene: TRBJ2-7; D gene: TRBD2; V gene: TRBV5-6; clone size: many
CDR3 DNA: TGTGCCAGCAGCTCCGGGACACGGAATGAAAAACTGTTTTTT; CDR3 protein: CASSSGTRNEKLFF; J gene: TRBJ1-4; D gene: -; V gene: TRBV6-5; clone size: -
CDR3 DNA: TGCGCCAGCAGTGTAAGTTCTAGCGGCAATGAGCAGTTCTTC; CDR3 protein: CASSVSSSGNEQFF; J gene: TRBJ2-1; D gene: TRBD2; V gene: TRBV10-1; clone size: few
CDR3 DNA: TGTGCCAGCAGCTTGGCCGGACTAGCCGACACCGGGGAGCTGTTTTTT; CDR3 protein: CASSLAGLADTGELFF; J gene: TRBJ2-2; D gene: TRBD2; V gene: TRBV5-5; clone size: many